This T cell receptor (beta chain) was captured by sequencing in a study of tumour-infiltrating T cells in Burkitt lymphoma. Background on the study: Productive clonality predicted overall and progression-free survival.

Here immunoSEQ multiplex PCR was the method, and the copy in TCRdb shows in-frame clones only, minus some. The table records more than 8,500 clones, less than 65% of them present only once. The CDR3 extends over 13 amino acids. Trimming cost V 0 bases and J 8 bases, with 7 bases left between them. Germline CDR1 and CDR2: SGHDN and FVKESK. The specimen was tumor tissue. The sequence came from a human donor with diffuse large B-cell lymphoma. V and J are TRBV14 and TRBJ2-2; D remains ambiguous. CDR3 residues: CASSQDLGGELFF. For the CDR3, the DNA is TGTGCCAGCAGCCAAGATCTGGGGGGGGAGCTGTTTTTT.